Listed below are T cell receptor beta chains from one sample, sequenced in a study of blood T cells in healthy people across ages. TCRdb processed the 5' RACE reads anew with MiXCR; each CDR3 protein has one entry. Of 1,800,000 or so distinct CDR3 sequences detected, more than 35% appear once; the ten largest clones hold roughly 23%. Material: blood. Receptor source: a human donor in good health. Each CDR3 is given with its conserved first and last residue. D genes are given only for firm matches. A clone size is listed for some rows: how often the clone was seen (once, few, many), or a class if it is expanded.

V gene	J gene	D gene	clone size	CDR3 DNA	CDR3 protein
TRBV27	TRBJ2-2	-	few	TGTGCCAGCAGAAACACAGGGGTGGGAGGGAAAAAGGCCGGGGAGCTGTTTTTT	CASRNTGVGGKKAGELFF
TRBV2	TRBJ2-7	TRBD1	-	TGTGCCACCCAGGGGGACACCTCCGACGAGCAGTACTTC	CATQGDTSDEQYF
TRBV7-2	TRBJ2-3	TRBD2	few	TGTGCCAGCAGCTTTTCACCGAAGCGGGGGTCCACAGATACGCAGTATTTT	CASSFSPKRGSTDTQYF
TRBV9	TRBJ2-3	-	few	TGTGCCAGCAGCGGACGGACAGTAGATACGCAGTATTTT	CASSGRTVDTQYF
TRBV5-1	TRBJ2-1	TRBD1	-	TGCGCCAGCAGCGGCCAGGGGGCCCTCTACAATGAGCAGTTCTTC	CASSGQGALYNEQFF
TRBV7-9	TRBJ2-7	TRBD1	-	TGTGCCAGCACTGAGCAGACAGGGGGGCCCTACGAGCAGTACTTC	CASTEQTGGPYEQYF
TRBV4-3	TRBJ2-3	-	few	TGCGCCAGCAGCCAAGCGGACAGTACGGATACGCAGTATTTT	CASSQADSTDTQYF
TRBV9	TRBJ1-1	-	-	TGTGCCAGCCGGCGAGAATTGAACACTGAAGCTTTCTTT	CASRRELNTEAFF
TRBV5-1	TRBJ2-7	TRBD2	few	TGCGCCAGCAGCCCTGGTGTAGCGGGGGCTACCCGATTCTACGAGCAGTACTTC	CASSPGVAGATRFYEQYF
TRBV6-5	TRBJ1-2	-	few	TGTGCCAGCAGAGGGGGAGGGCCCGAGGGTGGCTACACCTTC	CASRGGGPEGGYTF
TRBV11-1	TRBJ2-1	TRBD1	many	TGTGCCAGCAGCTTTGGCAGGGGGTACAATGAGCAGTTCTTC	CASSFGRGYNEQFF
TRBV12-3/TRBV12-4	TRBJ2-7	-	few	TGTGCCAGCAGCCCAAGCCACACGGTTCCCCTCTACGAGCAGTACTTC	CASSPSHTVPLYEQYF
TRBV28	TRBJ1-1	-	-	TGTGCCAGCAGTTTCTCCGACAGATACTACGCTGAAGCTTTCTTT	CASSFSDRYYAEAFF
TRBV10-3	TRBJ2-4	-	many	TGTGCCATCAGTGAGTCAGGGGGACCTCCGAAAAACATTCAGTACTTC	CAISESGGPPKNIQYF
TRBV18	TRBJ2-7	TRBD2	once	TGTGCCAGCTCACCACGGCTAGCGGGGGGCAATGAGCAGTACTTC	CASSPRLAGGNEQYF
TRBV20-1	TRBJ2-5	TRBD1	few	TGCAGTGCTCCTGACCAACAGGGGAAAGAGACCCAGTACTTC	CSAPDQQGKETQYF
TRBV7-2	TRBJ2-1	TRBD2	-	TGTGCCAGCAGCTTGATTTTCGGGACTAGCGGGGTGAGCTCCTACAATGAGCAGTTCTTC	CASSLIFGTSGVSSYNEQFF
TRBV5-1	TRBJ1-2	-	-	TGCGCCAGCAGCTTAACCCTTGATAGTGGCTACACCTTC	CASSLTLDSGYTF
TRBV11-3	TRBJ2-5	-	few	TGTGCTAGCAGCTTAGCCCTGGGACACTTTGCAGAGACCCAGTACTTC	CASSLALGHFAETQYF
TRBV28	TRBJ2-6	TRBD1	few	TGTGCCAGCAGGCGACAGGGGAGCTCTGGGGCCAACGTCCTGACTTTC	CASRRQGSSGANVLTF
TRBV28	TRBJ1-2	-	-	TGTGCCAGCACCTCCGTATGGCAGAAATATGGCTACACCTTC	CASTSVWQKYGYTF
TRBV6-5	TRBJ2-5	TRBD1	-	TGTGTCAGCAGATTCTTCCGGGACAGTGAAGAGACCCAGTACTTC	CVSRFFRDSEETQYF
TRBV11-2	TRBJ1-2	-	-	TGTGCCTGCAGCTCTCCTAGGGCCTATGGCTACACCTTC	CACSSPRAYGYTF
TRBV7-8	TRBJ2-3	-	few	TGTGCCAGCAGCCCTGGGGCTCTCGCCCATACGCAGTATTTT	CASSPGALAHTQYF
TRBV4-1	TRBJ1-5	TRBD1	-	TGCGCCAGCAGCCAAGGCAGGGGGCAGAATCAGCCCCAGCATTTT	CASSQGRGQNQPQHF
TRBV10-3	TRBJ1-5	TRBD1	-	TGTGCCATCAGTGATAGACAGGGTGATGGTCAGCCCCAGCATTTT	CAISDRQGDGQPQHF
TRBV20-1	TRBJ2-5	TRBD1	-	TGCAGTGCTAGAGATGGGACAGGGGGCCCTCAAGAGATCCAGTACTTC	CSARDGTGGPQEIQYF
TRBV9	TRBJ1-1	-	-	TGTGCCAGCACGGGCGAAATGGACACTGAAGCTTTCTTT	CASTGEMDTEAFF
TRBV5-6	TRBJ2-2	-	-	TGTGCCAGCAGCTCTACAGGATGGGCCGGGGAGCTGTTTTTT	CASSSTGWAGELFF
TRBV7-9	TRBJ2-1	-	-	TGTGCCAGCAGCTTAGACGGAGTTGATGAGCAGTTCTTC	CASSLDGVDEQFF
TRBV7-2	TRBJ2-5	TRBD2	-	TGTGCCAGCAGCTTAGTGGGGGGGGGGAACCTCCAAGAGACCCAGTACTTC	CASSLVGGGNLQETQYF
TRBV5-1	TRBJ2-2	TRBD1	-	TGCGCCAGCAGCAACACCGGGACAGGGTACACCGGGGAGCTGTTTTTT	CASSNTGTGYTGELFF
TRBV20-1	TRBJ2-5	-	few	TGCAGTGCTAGGCACTCAACTCTCCAAGAGACCCAGTACTTC	CSARHSTLQETQYF
TRBV27	TRBJ1-5	-	-	TGTGCCAGCAGTTTATCCCGATATGGCAATCAGCCCCAGCATTTT	CASSLSRYGNQPQHF
TRBV28	TRBJ2-7	-	-	TGTGCCAGTAATGCACCTGTCTCCGAGCAGTACTTC	CASNAPVSEQYF
TRBV4-3	TRBJ1-6	TRBD1	few	TGCGCCAGCAGCCCCGGGGCCAACCGGGGGATTTTCCGGGACAGGGGTTACTCACCCCTCCACTTT	CASSPGANRGIFRDRGYSPLHF
TRBV4-1	TRBJ2-7	-	-	TGCGCCAGCAGCCAAGTGCCGAGAAACCACGAGCAGTACTTC	CASSQVPRNHEQYF
TRBV20-1	TRBJ2-7	-	-	TGCAGTGGAACCCCCTCGGCCTACGAGCAGTACTTC	CSGTPSAYEQYF
TRBV5-1	TRBJ2-7	-	few	TGCGCCAGCAGCTTCGTCAGCGGCACCTACGAGCAGTACTTC	CASSFVSGTYEQYF
TRBV20-1	TRBJ1-2	-	many	TGCAGTGCTAGAGGTGCCAGTCTTGCTAACTATGGCTACACCTTC	CSARGASLANYGYTF
TRBV14	TRBJ1-1	-	-	TGTGCCAGCAGCCAAGATCAGAGGATAATAAATGAAGCTTTCTTT	CASSQDQRIINEAFF
TRBV7-2	TRBJ2-7	TRBD1	few	TGTGCCAGCAGCCAGGGACAGGGGATACCCTACGAGCAGTACTTC	CASSQGQGIPYEQYF
TRBV4-3	TRBJ2-7	TRBD1	few	TGCGCCAGCAGCCACCGGACAGGGTTAGGGGAGCAGTACTTC	CASSHRTGLGEQYF